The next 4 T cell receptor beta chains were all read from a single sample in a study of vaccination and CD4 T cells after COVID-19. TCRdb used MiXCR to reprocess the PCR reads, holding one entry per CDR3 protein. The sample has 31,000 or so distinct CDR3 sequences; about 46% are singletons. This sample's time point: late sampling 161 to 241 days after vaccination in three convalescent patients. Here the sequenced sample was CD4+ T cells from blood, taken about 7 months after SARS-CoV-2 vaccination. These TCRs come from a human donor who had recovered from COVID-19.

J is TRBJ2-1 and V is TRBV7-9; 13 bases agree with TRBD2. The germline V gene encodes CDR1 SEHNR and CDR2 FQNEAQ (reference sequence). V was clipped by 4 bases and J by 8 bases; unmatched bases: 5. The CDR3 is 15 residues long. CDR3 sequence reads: CASSSGTSGMDEQFF. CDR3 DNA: TGTGCCAGCAGCTCCGGGACTAGCGGGATGGATGAGCAGTTCTTC.

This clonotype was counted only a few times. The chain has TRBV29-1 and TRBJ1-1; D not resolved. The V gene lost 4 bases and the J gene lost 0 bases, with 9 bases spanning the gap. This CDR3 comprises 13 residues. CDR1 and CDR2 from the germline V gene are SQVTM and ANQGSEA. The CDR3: CSVVAQMNTEAFF. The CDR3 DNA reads TGCAGCGTTGTGGCACAGATGAACACTGAAGCTTTCTTT.

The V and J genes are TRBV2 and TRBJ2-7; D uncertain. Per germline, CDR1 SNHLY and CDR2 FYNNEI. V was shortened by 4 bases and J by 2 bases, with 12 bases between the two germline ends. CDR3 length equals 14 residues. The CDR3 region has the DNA TGTGCCAGCAGTGGTGTGACTTCCCCCTACGAGCAGTACTTC. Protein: CASSGVTSPYEQYF.

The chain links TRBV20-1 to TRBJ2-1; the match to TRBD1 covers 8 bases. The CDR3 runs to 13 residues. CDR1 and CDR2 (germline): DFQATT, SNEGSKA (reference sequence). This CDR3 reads CSVAQGASGEQFF. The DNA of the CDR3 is TGCAGCGTGGCGCAGGGGGCGTCCGGTGAGCAGTTCTTC.